This T cell receptor beta chain emerged from a study of T cells in Graves' hyperthyroidism and ophthalmopathy. Study-wide context: Once the initial diagnosis was made, peripheral blood was obtained before any treatment. Study observations and caveats: Stable hyperthyroidism was told apart from ophthalmopathy by a model built on 13 V-J features.

Inclusion characteristics of ophthalmopathy patients comprised a Clinical Activity Score of at least 3, a NOSPECS grade of at least 4, and duration under 3 months. Orbital computed tomography, thyroid ultrasound, serum thyroxine and TRAb, and clinical symptoms together informed the diagnoses. Germline lookup yields CDR1 SGHKS and CDR2 YYEKEE (reference sequence). V lost 0 bases, J lost 0 bases, and 16 bases lay in between. This CDR3 comprises 17 residues. Note on this clonotype: The antigen is not known.

TCR beta CDR3 region amplification was performed from RNA transcripts. A set of HTBI primers served as the primers for a first-round RT-PCR of the TCR CDR3. TCRdb ran MiXCR on the multiplex PCR reads and lists one entry per CDR3 protein. The data show 500,000 to 800,000 distinct CDR3 sequences, more than 12% seen once. The source of this sequence is a woman aged 45-65 years with Graves' ophthalmopathy. The sequencing sample was made of blood. This sequence joins TRBV5-5 and TRBJ2-7; possibly TRBD2 for D (5 bases). The CDR3, as DNA: TGTGCCAGCAGCTTGGCCGTATGGGCGGGTACCTCCTACGAGCAGTACTTC. Its protein product is CASSLAVWAGTSYEQYF.